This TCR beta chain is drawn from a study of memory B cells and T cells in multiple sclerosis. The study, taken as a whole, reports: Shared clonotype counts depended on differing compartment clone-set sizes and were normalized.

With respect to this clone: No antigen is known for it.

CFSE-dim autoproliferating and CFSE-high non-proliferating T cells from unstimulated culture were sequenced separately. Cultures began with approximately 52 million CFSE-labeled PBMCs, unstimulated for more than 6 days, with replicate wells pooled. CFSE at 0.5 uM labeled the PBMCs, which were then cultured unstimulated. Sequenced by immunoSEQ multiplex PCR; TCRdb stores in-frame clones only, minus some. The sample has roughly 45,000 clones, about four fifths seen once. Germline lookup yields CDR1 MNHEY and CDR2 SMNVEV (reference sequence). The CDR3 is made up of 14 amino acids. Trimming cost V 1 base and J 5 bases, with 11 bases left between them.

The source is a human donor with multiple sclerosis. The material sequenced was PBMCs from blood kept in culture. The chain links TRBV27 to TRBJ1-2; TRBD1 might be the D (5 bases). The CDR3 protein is CASSLYGGKYGYTF. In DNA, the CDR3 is TGTGCCAGCAGTTTATATGGGGGGAAGTATGGCTACACCTTC.